The entry below gives a single T cell receptor (beta chain) sequence along with its context. This specimen belongs to a study of blood T cells in healthy people across ages. The CDR3 has 14 amino acids. With 4 bases removed from V and 4 bases from J, the gap between germline ends came to 13 bases. Germline CDR1 MGHRA, CDR2 YSYEKL. The second PCR ran roughly 6 to 11 cycles with a sample-barcoded 5' primer and J-beta primers. TCRdb recomputed calls from the 5' RACE reads with MiXCR, one row per CDR3 protein. The sample has roughly 730,000 distinct CDR3 sequences; roughly three fifths are singletons. The rearrangement joins TRBV4-1 to TRBJ1-1, with D possibly being TRBD1 (6 bases). This clonotype was obtained from a middle-aged man in good health. Sequencing used blood. CDR3 sequence (DNA): TGCGCCAGCAGCCCAGGACAGTTTTCCACTGAAGCTTTCTTT. It encodes CASSPGQFSTEAFF.